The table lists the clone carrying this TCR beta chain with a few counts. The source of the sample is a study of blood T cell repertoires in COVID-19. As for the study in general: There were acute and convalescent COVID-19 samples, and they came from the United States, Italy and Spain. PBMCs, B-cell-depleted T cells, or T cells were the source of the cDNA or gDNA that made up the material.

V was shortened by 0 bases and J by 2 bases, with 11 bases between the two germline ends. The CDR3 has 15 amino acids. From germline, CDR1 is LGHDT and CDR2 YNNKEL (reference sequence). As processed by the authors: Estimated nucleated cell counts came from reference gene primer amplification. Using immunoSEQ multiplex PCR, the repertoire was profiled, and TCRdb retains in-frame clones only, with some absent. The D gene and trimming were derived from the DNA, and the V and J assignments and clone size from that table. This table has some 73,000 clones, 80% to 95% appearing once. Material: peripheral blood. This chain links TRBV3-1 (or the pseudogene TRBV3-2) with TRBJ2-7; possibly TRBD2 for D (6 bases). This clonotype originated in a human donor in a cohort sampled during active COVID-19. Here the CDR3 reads CASSQEAWGAYEQYF. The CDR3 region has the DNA TGTGCCAGCAGCCAAGAGGCTTGGGGGGCCTACGAGCAGTACTTC.